Listed below are T cell receptor beta chains from one sample, sequenced in a study of cytomegalovirus exposure and HLA in healthy donors. Repertoires were generated with immunoSEQ multiplex PCR, while TCRdb's copy carries only in-frame clones and drops some. This sample yields roughly 98,000 clones, of which roughly 87% are seen a single time; around 6% belongs to the top ten. The sequenced material came from PBMCs. The receptors derive from a man aged 18 to 35 in good health and CMV-seropositive. Both conserved end residues are part of each CDR3. The D gene is left open where the match is weak. The size of a clone is reported for some rows only, either as once, few or many, or as a class for expanded clones.

>TRBV7-3|TRBJ2-3|NA|TRBD1
CASRGTGTDTQYF
TGTGCCAGCAGGGGGACAGGCACAGATACGCAGTATTTT
>TRBV25-1|TRBJ2-3|NA|NA
CASSEEVTDTQYF
TGTGCCAGCAGTGAAGAGGTTACAGATACGCAGTATTTT
>TRBV28|TRBJ2-3|NA|TRBD1
CASSLLPGTGGADTQYF
TGTGCCAGCAGTTTATTACCCGGGACAGGGGGCGCAGATACGCAGTATTTT
>TRBV6-6|TRBJ1-1|once|NA
CASSSTGRLNTEAFF
TGTGCCAGCAGTTCTACAGGAAGGCTGAACACTGAAGCTTTCTTT
>TRBV19|TRBJ1-1|NA|NA
CASSISDRGPEAFF
TGTGCCAGTAGTATAAGTGATCGCGGCCCTGAAGCTTTCTTT
>TRBV5-4|TRBJ1-2|NA|NA
CASSLYGQNYGYTF
TGTGCCAGCAGCTTGTACGGACAAAACTATGGCTACACCTTC
>TRBV18|TRBJ2-1|NA|TRBD2
CASSPQREGHNEQFF
TGTGCCAGCTCACCCCAGCGGGAGGGCCACAATGAGCAGTTCTTC
>TRBV5-1|TRBJ1-3|NA|NA
CASSLYWGESGNTIYF
TGCGCCAGCAGCTTGTATTGGGGAGAATCTGGAAACACCATATATTTT
>TRBV27|TRBJ2-5|NA|NA
CASHQVSKETQYF
TGTGCCAGCCATCAGGTAAGTAAAGAGACCCAGTACTTC
>TRBV29-1|TRBJ2-7|NA|NA
CSAGQQTYEQYF
TGCAGCGCCGGACAGCAAACCTACGAGCAGTACTTC
>TRBV6-1|TRBJ1-3|many|NA
CASSEENYSGNTIYF
TGTGCCAGCAGTGAAGAGAACTACTCTGGAAACACCATATATTTT
>TRBV5-5|TRBJ2-7|NA|NA
CASSSRQAPPYEQYF
TGTGCCAGCAGCTCTCGACAGGCGCCCCCCTACGAGCAGTACTTC
>TRBV19|TRBJ2-1|NA|NA
CATQGAPGNEQFF
TGTGCCACCCAAGGGGCCCCCGGCAATGAGCAGTTCTTC
>TRBV9|TRBJ2-5|once|TRBD1
CASSGTGIEPQYF
TGTGCCAGCAGCGGGACAGGTATAGAGCCCCAGTACTTC
>TRBV5-1|TRBJ1-1|NA|NA
CASSLLGVESFF
TGCGCCAGCAGCCTACTAGGTGTCGAGTCTTTCTTT
>TRBV9|TRBJ1-4|NA|NA
CASSVGQDNEKLFF
TGTGCCAGCAGCGTAGGACAGGATAATGAAAAACTGTTTTTT
>TRBV6-6|TRBJ2-1|NA|TRBD2
CASSSRSGGINEQFF
TGTGCCAGCAGTTCCCGTAGCGGGGGGATCAATGAGCAGTTCTTC
>TRBV13|TRBJ2-5|once|TRBD2
CASSLTSGGRTQYF
TGTGCCAGCAGCTTGACTAGCGGGGGGCGGACCCAGTACTTC
>TRBV5-1|TRBJ1-1|NA|NA
CASSLGISSVNTEAFF
TGCGCCAGCAGCTTGGGGATCTCGAGCGTGAACACTGAAGCTTTCTTT
>TRBV9|TRBJ2-7|NA|NA
CASSAGVVPAYEQYF
TGTGCCAGCAGCGCGGGGGTAGTGCCCGCCTACGAGCAGTACTTC
>TRBV5-6|TRBJ2-4|once|TRBD2
CASSPGTSGGQNIQYF
TGTGCCAGCAGCCCCGGGACTAGCGGGGGGCAAAACATTCAGTACTTC
>TRBV7-9|TRBJ2-4|NA|TRBD1
CASGMGQLGENIQYF
TGTGCCAGCGGAATGGGACAGCTTGGGGAAAACATTCAGTACTTC
>TRBV6-6|TRBJ2-3|few|NA
CASSHVWGGTDTQYF
TGTGCCAGCAGTCATGTTTGGGGAGGCACAGATACGCAGTATTTT
>TRBV15|TRBJ2-7|NA|TRBD1
CATSRVVDRGHEQYF
TGTGCCACCAGCAGAGTAGTGGACAGGGGCCACGAGCAGTACTTC
>TRBV4-3|TRBJ2-2|NA|TRBD1
CASSQDPGQLNTGELFF
TGCGCCAGCAGCCAAGATCCGGGACAGCTGAACACCGGGGAGCTGTTTTTT
>TRBV7-2|TRBJ2-1|NA|TRBD2
CASSLDSSGPYNEQFF
TGTGCCAGCAGCTTAGACTCTAGCGGGCCCTACAATGAGCAGTTCTTC
>TRBV27|TRBJ1-6|NA|NA
CASSLIQGRSGNSPLHF
TGTGCCAGCAGTTTAATACAGGGCCGTAGTGGTAATTCACCCCTCCACTTT
>TRBV5-6|TRBJ2-1|NA|NA
CASSADSYNEQFF
TGTGCCAGCAGCGCGGACAGCTACAATGAGCAGTTCTTC
>TRBV2|TRBJ2-6|NA|NA
CASSVRGPGANVLTF
TGTGCCAGCAGTGTGCGGGGCCCTGGGGCCAACGTCCTGACTTTC
>TRBV25-1|TRBJ2-3|NA|NA
CASGSSQSSADTQYF
TGTGCCAGCGGTTCTAGTCAGTCCTCCGCAGATACGCAGTATTTT
>TRBV15|TRBJ2-7|NA|NA
CATSRVDSYEQYF
TGTGCCACCAGCAGAGTAGACAGCTACGAGCAGTACTTC
>TRBV5-6|TRBJ2-2|NA|NA
CASSLRGITGELFF
TGTGCCAGCAGCTTACGGGGAATCACCGGGGAGCTGTTTTTT
>TRBV7-7|TRBJ2-3|NA|TRBD2
CASSPGSGGSADTQYF
TGTGCCAGCAGCCCGGGGAGCGGGGGAAGTGCAGATACGCAGTATTTT
>TRBV4-2|TRBJ1-4|NA|NA
CASSQDPTGVGASNEKLFF
TGTGCCAGCAGCCAAGATCCGACTGGGGTGGGGGCGTCTAATGAAAAACTGTTTTTT
>TRBV27|TRBJ2-3|NA|NA
CASSFSPGGYYTQYF
TGTGCCAGCAGTTTTTCCCCCGGCGGGTACTATACGCAGTATTTT
>TRBV29-1|TRBJ2-3|NA|NA
CSVEAVTQRGVSNTDTQYF
TGCAGCGTTGAAGCAGTGACTCAAAGGGGTGTGTCAAACACAGATACGCAGTATTTT
>TRBV5-1|TRBJ2-2|NA|TRBD2
CASSFSVAGVNTGELFF
TGCGCCAGCAGCTTTTCTGTAGCGGGAGTGAACACCGGGGAGCTGTTTTTT
>TRBV19|TRBJ2-2|NA|NA
CATHSGMGTGELFF
TGTGCCACCCATTCGGGGATGGGCACCGGGGAGCTGTTTTTT
>TRBV9|TRBJ2-5|NA|TRBD2
CASSVGVRGGGAQETQYF
TGTGCCAGCAGCGTAGGGGTCCGGGGCGGGGGTGCCCAAGAGACCCAGTACTTC
>TRBV5-1|TRBJ1-4|few|TRBD1
CASSLTGGSEKLFF
TGCGCCAGCAGCTTGACAGGGGGCAGTGAAAAACTGTTTTTT
>TRBV15|TRBJ1-4|NA|TRBD1
CATSRGTGGRSTNEKLFF
TGTGCCACCAGCAGAGGGACAGGGGGGAGGTCAACTAATGAAAAACTGTTTTTT
>TRBV11-2|TRBJ2-7|NA|TRBD1
CASSLVRQGAHEQYF
TGTGCCAGCAGCTTAGTTAGACAGGGGGCACACGAGCAGTACTTC
>TRBV7-2|TRBJ2-1|NA|TRBD2
CASSGRTSGINEQFF
TGTGCCAGCAGCGGACGGACTAGCGGGATCAATGAGCAGTTCTTC
>TRBV6-1|TRBJ2-3|few|TRBD1
CASSEMGDRVTDTQYF
TGTGCCAGCAGTGAAATGGGGGACAGAGTCACAGATACGCAGTATTTT